This TCR beta chain was recorded in a study of blood T cell repertoires in COVID-19. For the study at large: PBMCs, B-cell-depleted T cells, or T cells provided the cDNA or gDNA that made up the material.

Clones were read by immunoSEQ multiplex PCR, and TCRdb kept only the in-frame ones, dropping some. The sample yields 190,000 or so clones, about 88% seen once. Germline V CDR1 and CDR2: SEHNR, FQNEAQ (reference sequence). V shed 3 bases and J 7 bases; nucleotides not matched to a gene: 0. This CDR3 has 14 amino acids. The clonotype was recovered from a man aged 35-49 years with active or convalescent COVID-19. This sequence joins TRBV7-9 and TRBJ2-1, with TRBD2 matching over 13 bases. Sequencing input: peripheral blood. The DNA for the CDR3 is TGTGCCAGCAGCTTGGGACTAGCGGGGAATGAGCAGTTCTTC. Amino acids: CASSLGLAGNEQFF.